The 16 T cell receptor beta chains given below trace back to one sample, sequenced in a study of CD8+ T cells in alopecia areata. Sequencing used cDNA as its template, made by extracting RNA and reverse transcribing it. The protocol was immunoSEQ multiplex PCR, while the TCRdb copy is restricted to in-frame clones and leaves out a portion. The sample shows over 150,000 clones, 63% of them seen only once. The source material was CD4+ T cells sorted from blood, sampled at week 0. The receptors stem from a human donor with alopecia areata.

V usage is TRBV27 and J usage is TRBJ1-6; D might be TRBD1 (6 bases). V was shortened by 0 bases and J by 10 bases, with 13 bases between the two germline ends. Germline loops: CDR1 MNHEY, CDR2 SMNVEV (reference sequence). This CDR3 contains 15 residues. CDR3 protein: CASSLSPGVRSPLHF. CDR3 DNA: TGTGCCAGCAGTTTATCTCCAGGGGTTCGGTCACCCCTCCACTTT.

This chain uses TRBV7-6 with TRBJ1-1; 7 nucleotides align to TRBD1. Trimming at V came to 3 bases and at J to 10 bases, leaving 5 bases not matched to a gene. The CDR3 has 12 amino acids. Germline V gives CDR1 SGHVS, CDR2 FNYEAQ. For the CDR3, the DNA is TGTGCCAGCAGCTTTTCTAAGGGGGCAGCTTTCTTT. Translating gives CASSFSKGAAFF.

The chain uses TRBV28 and TRBJ2-5; D is ambiguous. The CDR3 has 11 residues. Germline V CDR1 and CDR2: MDHEN, SYDVKM. V lost 5 bases, J lost 5 bases, and 6 bases lay in between. CDR3 amino acids: CASSPRETQYF. For the CDR3, the DNA is TGTGCCAGCAGTCCCCGGGAGACCCAGTACTTC.

The genes are TRBV29-1 and TRBJ1-1, with a possible D match to TRBD1 (5 bases). V dropped 0 bases and J dropped 10 bases, with 12 bases sitting between them. Per the germline V gene, CDR1 is SQVTM and CDR2 is ANQGSEA. CDR3 length: 12 amino acids. CDR3: CSVEESTGGAFF. The CDR3 bases are TGCAGCGTTGAAGAGTCTACGGGGGGAGCTTTCTTT.

The chain is built from TRBV20-1 and TRBJ1-1; D gene uncertain. CDR1 is DFQATT, CDR2 SNEGSKA, per germline (reference sequence). The CDR3 extends over 11 amino acids. V shed 3 bases and J shed 4 bases, with 6 bases lying between them. In DNA, the CDR3 is TGCAGTGCTAGGGGGAGCACTGAAGCTTTCTTT. Encoded protein: CSARGSTEAFF.

The chain uses TRBV6-5 and TRBJ2-5; D ambiguous. Trimming removed 0 bases at V and 1 base at J, with 9 bases between. The germline V gene encodes CDR1 MNHEY and CDR2 SVGAGI. The CDR3 sequence is 15 residues long. CDR3 residues: CASSYSETTQETQYF. The CDR3 DNA sequence: TGTGCCAGCAGTTACTCGGAGACAACCCAAGAGACCCAGTACTTC.

This clone occurred a few times. The CDR3 DNA is TGTGCCAGTGGGTGGGGGAACACTGAAGCTTTCTTT. It encodes CASGWGNTEAFF. This rearrangement joins TRBV27 to TRBJ1-1; D remains unclear. V was shortened by 9 bases and J by 1 base, with 9 bases between the two germline ends. This CDR3 is built from 12 residues. Germline V gives CDR1 MNHEY, CDR2 SMNVEV (reference sequence).

The gene calls are TRBV2 and TRBJ2-7, with TRBD1 matching 9 bases. The germline V gene encodes CDR1 SNHLY and CDR2 FYNNEI. The ends lost 4 bases at V and 5 bases at J; junction bases unmatched: 9. This CDR3 is built from 15 residues. The CDR3 DNA reads TGTGCCAGCAGTGGTGTCGGGACAGGGTTGCACGAGCAGTACTTC. It specifies CASSGVGTGLHEQYF. Looking up the rest from reference TRBV2 and TRBJ2-7 gives the full variable domain: EPEVTQTPSHQVTQMGQEVILRCVPISNHLYFYWYRQILGQKVEFLVSFYNNEISEKSEIFDDQFSVERPDGSNFTLKIRSTKLEDSAMYFCASSGVGTGLHEQYFGPGTRLTVT.

A few counts support this clone. The gene calls are TRBV10-3 and TRBJ2-5; 8 bases are a match to TRBD1. Losses at the gene ends were 6 bases for V and 1 base for J; bases not matched to a gene: 1. The germline CDR1 and CDR2 sequences are ENHRY and SYGVKD. This CDR3 spans 13 amino acids. The CDR3 DNA follows: TGTGCCATCAGAGGGACAGGCCAAGAGACCCAGTACTTC. Its translation: CAIRGTGQETQYF.

This clone was seen only a few times. The chain carries TRBV29-1 and TRBJ1-4, with 8 bases aligning to TRBD1. This CDR3 comprises 13 residues. The germline V gene has CDR1 SQVTM and CDR2 ANQGSEA. V lost 6 bases to trimming and J lost 2 bases; unmatched junction nucleotides: 2. The CDR3 region is CSVRTGTNEKLFF. The DNA of the CDR3 is TGCAGCGTGAGGACAGGGACTAATGAAAAACTGTTTTTT. Drawing the rest from reference TRBV29-1 and TRBJ1-4, the complete variable domain is SAVISQKPSRDICQRGTSLTIQCQVDSQVTMMFWYRQQPGQSLTLIATANQGSEATYESGFVIDKFPISRPNLTFSTLTVSNMSPEDSSIYLCSVRTGTNEKLFFGSGTQLSVL.

This chain connects TRBV27 to TRBJ2-3; tentatively, D is TRBD1 or TRBD2 (6 bases each). Germline V gene data show CDR1 as MNHEY and CDR2 as SMNVEV (reference sequence). The germline V and J ends were trimmed by 6 bases and 3 bases, with 16 bases remaining between them. The CDR3 runs to 15 residues. CDR3 nucleotides: TGTGCCAGCAGACGAGAGGGGGGCCGGACAGATACGCAGTATTTT. It specifies CASRREGGRTDTQYF.

The rearrangement uses TRBV27 and TRBJ1-6, with TRBD1 matching over 9 bases. Germline trimming cut 8 bases from V and 10 bases from J; bases unmatched to any gene: 9. Germline-derived CDR1 and CDR2 are MNHEY and SMNVEV (reference sequence). The CDR3 is 14 residues long. CDR3 DNA sequence: TGTGCCAGCCGACGGACAGGGGAAAGATCACCCCTCCACTTT. Translation: CASRRTGERSPLHF.

The chain combines TRBV7-9 with TRBJ2-1; D ambiguous. There are 14 residues in the CDR3. CDR1 is SEHNR and CDR2 is FQNEAQ in the germline V gene (reference sequence). V dropped 2 bases and J dropped 6 bases, with 11 bases sitting between them. CDR3 sequence reads: CASSLLESSNEQFF. The CDR3 nucleotides read TGTGCCAGCAGCTTACTCGAGAGCTCCAATGAGCAGTTCTTC.

The chain recombines TRBV2 with TRBJ1-5; no definite D call. V was clipped by 4 bases and J by 2 bases, with 12 bases between them. There are 15 residues in the CDR3. Germline CDR1 SNHLY, CDR2 FYNNEI. Written as DNA, the CDR3 is TGTGCCAGCAGTGTTACGGCCCCAGGCAATCAGCCCCAGCATTTT. Protein sequence: CASSVTAPGNQPQHF.

The chain uses TRBV19 and TRBJ2-4; D is undetermined. Germline values: CDR1 LNHDA, CDR2 SQIVND (reference sequence). CDR3 length equals 14 residues. V shed 0 bases and J shed 6 bases, with 9 bases lying between them. The CDR3 DNA reads as TGTGCCAGTAGTATAGACAGGTTTGGAAACATTCAGTACTTC. Its protein is CASSIDRFGNIQYF. Together with reference TRBV19 and TRBJ2-4, the CDR3 gives the full variable domain: DGGITQSPKYLFRKEGQNVTLSCEQNLNHDAMYWYRQDPGQGLRLIYYSQIVNDFQKGDIAEGYSVSREKKESFPLTVTSAQKNPTAFYLCASSIDRFGNIQYFGAGTRLSVL.

Points on this clone: This sample includes further DNA sequences coding for the same CDR3. The chain combines TRBV29-1 with TRBJ2-7; D might be TRBD2 (6 bases). The V gene's germline CDR1 is SQVTM and CDR2 ANQGSEA. With 6 bases removed from V and 3 bases from J, the gap between germline ends came to 12 bases. CDR3 length: 12 residues. This CDR3 is CSVRDSNYEQYF. Here the CDR3 DNA reads TGCAGCGTCCGGGACTCAAACTACGAGCAGTACTTC.